This TCR beta chain appears in the sequencing data of a study of CD8 T cells in ankylosing spondylitis. Overall study findings and caveats: There was a TCR beta motif, made of 7 or 8 highly homologous variants, that appeared characteristic of ankylosing spondylitis blood. Reportedly, disease-linked clones are significantly enriched in ankylosing spondylitis patients' matched synovial fluid.

TCRdb re-derived calls from the 5' RACE reads in MiXCR, one entry per CDR3 protein. The table has some 800,000 distinct CDR3 sequences, about 12% seen once. This clonotype has just a few counts. What it binds is unknown. The V gene lost 4 bases and the J gene lost 1 base, with 8 bases spanning the gap. There are 13 residues in the CDR3. Germline values: CDR1 SGHTA, CDR2 FQGNSA. The chain uses TRBV7-2 and TRBJ2-7; no definite D call. Material for sequencing was blood, either unsorted or a sorted T cell fraction (not recorded which). This sequence was found in a male donor with ankylosing spondylitis. The CDR3 DNA is TGTGCCAGCAGCTCCCCCGCATCCTACGAGCAGTACTTC. Translating it yields CASSSPASYEQYF.